These T cell receptor beta chains were read from a single sample in a study of T cells after posttransplantation cyclophosphamide. Measured with immunoSEQ multiplex PCR; TCRdb has only the in-frame clones, and not every one. The repertoire holds about 10,000 clones, with approximately 78% as singletons. Sequences were derived from PBMCs, sampled around 2,000 days after a stem cell transplant with posttransplant cyclophosphamide. The origin of the receptors is a female patient in her 40s who received an allogeneic stem cell transplant from a related donor, was CMV-positive, and had no GVHD. Part of the T cell pool may stem from the graft donor. Each CDR3 is given with its conserved first and last residue. D genes are given only for firm matches. Clone size is given for some rows only: seen once, a few or many times, or a class if the clone is expanded.

V gene	D gene	J gene	clone size	CDR3 protein	CDR3 DNA
TRBV2	TRBD2	TRBJ2-5	NA	CASSDWRGGETQYF	TGTGCCAGCAGTGACTGGCGGGGGGGAGAGACCCAGTACTTC
TRBV6-1	NA	TRBJ1-5	NA	CASETVSNQPQHF	TGTGCCAGCGAGACAGTTAGCAATCAGCCCCAGCATTTT
TRBV10-3	TRBD2	TRBJ2-3	NA	CAIGGLAGGSDTQYF	TGTGCCATAGGCGGACTAGCGGGGGGATCAGATACGCAGTATTTT
TRBV5-1	TRBD2	TRBJ2-1	NA	CASSLAGGGYNEQFF	TGCGCCAGCAGCTTGGCGGGGGGGGGTTACAATGAGCAGTTCTTC
TRBV27	NA	TRBJ1-2	NA	CASSPHAGVAYGYTF	TGTGCCAGCAGTCCACATGCAGGGGTTGCCTATGGCTACACCTTC
TRBV6-1	TRBD1	TRBJ1-6	NA	CASSAGQGPNSPLHF	TGTGCCAGCAGTGCAGGACAGGGCCCTAATTCACCCCTCCACTTT
TRBV7-3	TRBD1	TRBJ2-1	NA	CASSFGQGFNEQFF	TGTGCCAGCAGCTTCGGACAGGGGTTCAATGAGCAGTTCTTC
TRBV7-9	TRBD2	TRBJ2-7	NA	CASSSSAGGDRSYEQYF	TGTGCCAGCAGCTCGTCAGCGGGGGGGGATAGGTCCTACGAGCAGTACTTC
TRBV12-5	NA	TRBJ1-5	medium-sized	CASGLVHPGGSNQPQHF	TGTGCTAGTGGTTTGGTACACCCGGGCGGGAGCAATCAGCCCCAGCATTTT
TRBV7-8	TRBD2	TRBJ2-3	NA	CASSSRLAGGKDTQYF	TGTGCCAGCAGCTCACGACTAGCGGGGGGAAAAGATACGCAGTATTTT
TRBV18	NA	TRBJ2-1	NA	CASSRTERDEQFF	TGTGCCAGCTCTAGGACAGAACGGGATGAGCAGTTCTTC
TRBV5-6	TRBD1	TRBJ1-1	NA	CASSTLDRLNTEAFF	TGTGCCAGCAGCACCCTGGACAGGTTGAACACTGAAGCTTTCTTT
TRBV5-1	TRBD1	TRBJ1-3	NA	CASSSPGGSGNTIYF	TGCGCCAGCAGCAGCCCAGGGGGCTCTGGAAACACCATATATTTT
TRBV2	TRBD1	TRBJ2-4	NA	CASNTLTGTARQNIQYF	TGTGCCAGCAATACCTTAACCGGGACAGCTCGACAAAACATTCAGTACTTC
TRBV19	TRBD2	TRBJ2-5	NA	CASSIIKAGGRQETQYF	TGTGCCAGTAGTATAATAAAGGCGGGGGGACGCCAAGAGACCCAGTACTTC
TRBV7-2	NA	TRBJ1-2	NA	CASSLEGSFNYGYTF	TGTGCCAGCAGCTTAGAAGGGAGTTTTAACTATGGCTACACCTTC
TRBV6-5	NA	TRBJ2-2	NA	CASYRQGGGAGELFF	TGTGCCAGCTATCGACAGGGCGGAGGGGCCGGGGAGCTGTTTTTT
TRBV27	TRBD1	TRBJ1-6	NA	CASSKTGYSPLHF	TGTGCCAGCAGTAAGACAGGGTACTCACCCCTCCACTTT
TRBV4-1	NA	TRBJ1-5	NA	CASSKEGINSNQPQHF	TGCGCCAGCAGCAAGGAGGGAATTAATAGCAATCAGCCCCAGCATTTT
TRBV29-1	TRBD2	TRBJ2-1	NA	CSVEAWLAGANEQFF	TGCAGCGTTGAAGCGTGGCTAGCGGGGGCCAATGAGCAGTTCTTC
TRBV7-8	NA	TRBJ2-1	NA	CASSLAASGYASSYNEQFF	TGTGCCAGCAGCTTAGCGGCCAGCGGGTACGCGAGCTCCTACAATGAGCAGTTCTTC
TRBV12-5	NA	TRBJ1-1	NA	CASPREGWLNTEAFF	TGTGCTAGTCCCCGGGAAGGGTGGCTGAACACTGAAGCTTTCTTT
TRBV27	NA	TRBJ1-3	NA	CASSRNTRQDTIYF	TGTGCCAGCAGCCGTAATACCAGACAGGACACCATATATTTT
TRBV12-5	TRBD1	TRBJ1-2	NA	CASGLGQVGEGYTF	TGTGCTAGTGGACTAGGACAGGTTGGGGAGGGCTACACCTTC
TRBV7-2	TRBD2	TRBJ2-3	NA	CASSLAGGRDTQYF	TGTGCCAGCAGCCTAGCGGGGGGGCGGGATACGCAGTATTTT
TRBV7-2	NA	TRBJ1-2	few	CASSSIRVSYGYTF	TGTGCCAGCAGCTCGATCAGGGTTAGCTATGGCTACACCTTC
TRBV7-9	TRBD1	TRBJ2-7	NA	CASSTGTGGAKIYEQYF	TGTGCCAGCAGCACCGGGACAGGGGGCGCGAAAATCTACGAGCAGTACTTC
TRBV11-2	NA	TRBJ1-2	NA	CASSLDYGSPKDSGYTF	TGTGCCAGCAGCTTAGATTATGGCTCCCCTAAAGACTCTGGCTACACCTTC
TRBV6-1	NA	TRBJ2-7	NA	CASTSSYEQYF	TGTGCCAGCACCTCCTCCTACGAGCAGTACTTC
TRBV29-1	TRBD2	TRBJ2-1	NA	CSVDTWGGYNEQFF	TGCAGCGTTGATACTTGGGGGGGGTACAATGAGCAGTTCTTC
TRBV19	NA	TRBJ2-5	NA	CASKRTEAWGETQYF	TGTGCCAGTAAAAGGACAGAGGCGTGGGGAGAGACCCAGTACTTC
TRBV5-1	TRBD1	TRBJ1-3	NA	CASSPGQGASSGNTIYF	TGCGCCAGCAGCCCGGGACAGGGGGCGTCTTCTGGAAACACCATATATTTT
TRBV5-1	NA	TRBJ2-7	NA	CASSLDRGGDEQYF	TGCGCCAGCAGCTTGGACAGGGGGGGCGACGAGCAGTACTTC
TRBV29-1	NA	TRBJ2-5	NA	CSAVGGGRGETQYF	TGCAGCGCCGTGGGGGGGGGCCGAGGGGAGACCCAGTACTTC
TRBV19	NA	TRBJ1-6	few	CASSSRTANNSPLHF	TGTGCCAGTAGTTCTCGGACAGCCAATAATTCACCCCTCCACTTT
TRBV6-1	NA	TRBJ2-7	few	CASSATGFYEQYF	TGTGCCAGCAGTGCAACAGGGTTCTACGAGCAGTACTTC
TRBV7-2	TRBD2	TRBJ2-1	NA	CASSLGPSGGIGEQFF	TGTGCCAGCAGCTTAGGGCCTAGCGGGGGAATCGGTGAGCAGTTCTTC
TRBV6-5	NA	TRBJ1-3	NA	CASSQAFSGNTIYF	TGTGCCAGCTCCCAAGCCTTCTCTGGAAACACCATATATTTT
TRBV6-5	TRBD2	TRBJ2-5	NA	CASNVAGRQETQYF	TGTGCCAGCAACGTAGCGGGGCGCCAAGAGACCCAGTACTTC
TRBV10-3	TRBD1	TRBJ1-6	NA	CAIRGDREYSPLHF	TGTGCCATCAGGGGGGACAGGGAGTACTCACCCCTCCACTTT
TRBV9	NA	TRBJ1-1	NA	CASSVAMTGNTEAFF	TGTGCCAGCAGCGTAGCGATGACAGGGAACACTGAAGCTTTCTTT
TRBV4-3	NA	TRBJ2-1	NA	CASSRRGGTGNEQFF	TGCGCCAGCAGCCGGAGGGGCGGGACGGGCAATGAGCAGTTCTTC
TRBV5-1	NA	TRBJ2-2	NA	CASSFSPGVNTGELFF	TGCGCCAGCAGCTTTAGTCCAGGGGTGAACACCGGGGAGCTGTTTTTT
TRBV4-1	NA	TRBJ2-3	NA	CASSHNSGATDTQYF	TGCGCCAGCAGCCACAATAGCGGAGCCACAGATACGCAGTATTTT
TRBV9	NA	TRBJ1-2	few	CASSRTGFHGYTF	TGTGCCAGCAGTCGTACAGGGTTCCATGGCTACACCTTC
TRBV19	NA	TRBJ1-2	few	CASSILREAYGYTF	TGTGCCAGTAGTATCCTCAGGGAGGCCTATGGCTACACCTTC
TRBV29-1	NA	TRBJ1-2	NA	CSVEGTEGGYTF	TGCAGCGTTGAGGGGACGGAGGGAGGGTACACCTTC
TRBV23-1	TRBD1	TRBJ1-2	few	CASSHSRDRNLLYGYTF	TGCGCCAGCAGTCACTCGAGGGACAGGAACCTTCTCTATGGCTACACCTTC
TRBV27	TRBD1	TRBJ1-6	NA	CASSTTGDSPLHF	TGTGCCAGCAGTACGACAGGGGATTCACCCCTCCACTTT
TRBV18	NA	TRBJ1-5	NA	CASSPQREPTGSNQPQHF	TGTGCCAGCTCCCCCCAGAGGGAACCTACTGGAAGCAATCAGCCCCAGCATTTT
TRBV28	NA	TRBJ1-1	NA	CASSLGLQDELGNTEAFF	TGTGCCAGCAGTTTAGGACTGCAGGACGAACTAGGGAACACTGAAGCTTTCTTT
TRBV14	NA	TRBJ2-2	NA	CASSQQTRSGELFF	TGTGCCAGCAGCCAACAAACTAGATCCGGGGAGCTGTTTTTT
TRBV7-9	TRBD1	TRBJ1-5	NA	CASSLGGTGAQPQHF	TGTGCCAGCAGCTTAGGTGGGACAGGGGCTCAGCCCCAGCATTTT